Sequencing of this T cell receptor beta chain was carried out in a study of T cells in Graves' hyperthyroidism and ophthalmopathy. Study-wide points: Blood also held most thyroid clonotypes expanded beyond 0.001.

This CDR3 region has 15 residues. Trimming took off 5 bases at V and 0 bases at J, with 10 bases between the two ends. Germline CDR1 MDHEN, CDR2 SYDVKM. Exclusion of patients followed from uncontrolled infection, other autoimmune disease, pregnancy or lactation. Thyroid ultrasound, orbital computed tomography, clinical symptoms, and serum thyroxine and TRAb underpinned diagnoses. This clonotype has a count of ten or more. What it binds is not known. Amplified TCR beta CDR3 regions came from RNA transcripts. First-round RT-PCR with HTBI primers amplified the TCR CDR3 region. TCRdb processed the multiplex PCR reads anew with MiXCR; each CDR3 protein has one entry. This sample yields some 700,000 distinct CDR3 sequences, of which around 15% are seen a single time; around 15% belongs to the top ten.

V usage is TRBV28 and J usage is TRBJ1-4, with D hard to call. This receptor was obtained from a man aged 45-65 years with Graves' hyperthyroidism. The sequenced sample consisted of blood. The CDR3 DNA reads TGTGCCAGCAGTAACATCGGAACAACTAATGAAAAACTGTTTTTT. Translation: CASSNIGTTNEKLFF.